The 20 T cell receptor beta chains presented below share a single source sample, sequenced in a study of blood T cell repertoires in COVID-19. TCRdb's copy holds only in-frame clones and misses some; the assay was immunoSEQ multiplex PCR. This sample yields approximately 190,000 clones, of which 90% are seen a single time; about 0.54% belongs to the top ten. The specimen sequenced was peripheral blood. The source is a man between 45 and 60 years old with acute or convalescent COVID-19.

This chain uses TRBV11-2 with TRBJ2-7; D might be TRBD2 (7 bases). V was clipped by 5 bases and J by 0 bases, with 14 bases between them. This CDR3 contains 15 residues. Germline V gives CDR1 SGHAT, CDR2 FQNNGV. The CDR3 DNA reads TGTGCCAGCAGCGGGGGGGGCATAAACTCCTACGAGCAGTACTTC. It is translated as CASSGGGINSYEQYF.

The V call is TRBV4-2, the J call TRBJ1-3; D unclear. CDR3 length: 18 residues. Germline CDR1 is LGHNA and CDR2 is YNFKEQ. V was shortened by 1 base and J by 4 bases, with 20 bases between the two germline ends. For the CDR3, the DNA is TGTGCCAGCAGCCAAGGAGGTGTGGCTTGGGTCTCCGGAAACACCATATATTTT. It codes for CASSQGGVAWVSGNTIYF.

The chain combines TRBV5-1 with TRBJ2-3; TRBD1 matches 9 bases. CDR3 length equals 15 residues. V dropped 7 bases and J dropped 6; count of bases not matched to a gene: 12. Germline values: CDR1 SGHRS, CDR2 YFSETQ. In DNA, the CDR3 is TGCGCCAGCGGGAACTCACAGGGGGCGGTGGATACGCAGTATTTT. Translating gives CASGNSQGAVDTQYF.

The J gene is TRBJ2-2, the V gene TRBV30, with TRBD2 matching 9 bases. Germline-derived CDR1 and CDR2 are GTSNPN and SVGIG (reference sequence). Losses at the gene ends were 7 bases for V and 4 bases for J; bases not matched to a gene: 13. CDR3 size: 16 residues. CDR3 region: CASSRGRGGVTGELFF. The CDR3 nucleotides are TGTGCCTCCTCCCGGGGGCGGGGGGGCGTCACCGGGGAGCTGTTTTTT.

The V and J genes are TRBV11-3 and TRBJ2-5, with a tentative D call TRBD2 (5 bases). With 5 bases removed from V and 5 bases from J, the gap between germline ends came to 15 bases. CDR1 SGHNT and CDR2 YENEEA come from the germline V gene. This CDR3 comprises 14 residues. This CDR3 is CASSPGEGHETQYF. CDR3 DNA sequence: TGTGCCAGCAGCCCAGGAGAGGGCCACGAGACCCAGTACTTC.

CDR3 residues: CASSPGLAGGPEETQYF. The CDR3, as DNA: TGCGCCAGCAGCCCAGGACTAGCGGGGGGGCCAGAAGAGACCCAGTACTTC. The J gene is TRBJ2-5, the V gene TRBV4-3, with 15 nucleotides matching TRBD2. J gave up 3 bases and V 4 bases, and 6 bases lay outside the gene matches. Germline V lookup: CDR1 LGHNA, CDR2 YSLEER. CDR3 length: 17 amino acids.

This chain connects TRBV15 to TRBJ1-2; 7 bases align to TRBD1. Losses at the gene ends were 1 base for V and 0 bases for J; bases not matched to a gene: 5. This CDR3 has 16 residues. Germline-derived CDR1 and CDR2 are LNHNV and YYDKDF (reference sequence). The CDR3 coding sequence is TGTGCCACCAGCAGAGCGGGGACAGACCCTAACTATGGCTACACCTTC. It yields the protein CATSRAGTDPNYGYTF.

The J gene is TRBJ2-4, the V gene TRBV5-4; 10 bases agree with TRBD1. V shed 2 bases, J shed 6 bases, and the junction held 5 bases outside the gene matches. This CDR3 contains 15 residues. The germline gives CDR1 SGHNT, CDR2 YYREEE (reference sequence). CDR3 bases: TGTGCCAGCAGCTTCGACAGGGGGCAAGTAAACATTCAGTACTTC. As protein: CASSFDRGQVNIQYF. Supplemented by reference TRBV5-4 and TRBJ2-4, the full variable domain reads ETGVTQSPTHLIKTRGQQVTLRCSSQSGHNTVSWYQQALGQGPQFIFQYYREEENGRGNFPPRFSGLQFPNYSSELNVNALELDDSALYLCASSFDRGQVNIQYFGAGTRLSVL.

V usage is TRBV4-1 and J usage is TRBJ2-7, with 11 positions matching TRBD2. The CDR3 length is 16 residues. Germline V gives CDR1 MGHRA, CDR2 YSYEKL. V gave up 1 base and J gave up 7 bases; unmatched junction bases: 9. The CDR3: CASSQGLAGGVGEQYF. The CDR3, as DNA: TGCGCCAGCAGCCAAGGGCTAGCGGGAGGTGTAGGAGAGCAGTACTTC.

V usage is TRBV11-2 and J usage is TRBJ1-6, with D perhaps matching TRBD1 (6 bases). The CDR3 loop spans 15 amino acids. The germline CDR1 and CDR2 sequences are SGHAT and FQNNGV. V was trimmed by 5 bases and J by 7 bases, leaving 15 bases between them. The CDR3 protein is CASSPHGGLNSPLHF. The CDR3 nucleotides are TGTGCCAGCAGCCCACACGGGGGGCTCAATTCACCCCTCCACTTT.

This clone has a single count. CDR3 nucleotides: TGTGCCAGCAGCCCCCGGGACAGGGCCTATGGCTACACCTTC. Translation gives CASSPRDRAYGYTF. The chain carries TRBV28 and TRBJ1-2, with 9 bases that match TRBD1. Per germline, CDR1 MDHEN and CDR2 SYDVKM. The CDR3 is 14 residues long. The ends lost 6 bases at V and 4 bases at J; junction bases unmatched: 6.

The V gene is TRBV10-2, the J gene TRBJ2-7, with D possibly TRBD2 on 6 matching bases. Trimming left V 6 bases short and J 4 bases short, with 16 bases between. The germline CDR1 and CDR2 sequences are WSHSY and SAAADI. This CDR3 spans 14 amino acids. CDR3 DNA sequence: TGCGCCAGCAGCACCCCGGGACTCCGATACGAGCAGTACTTC. It is translated as CASSTPGLRYEQYF.

The gene calls are TRBV9 and TRBJ2-1; 7 nucleotides match TRBD1. CDR1 is SGDLS and CDR2 is YYNGEE in the germline V gene. There are 20 residues in the CDR3. Trimming took 0 bases from V and 1 from J; bases not matched to a gene: 16. CDR3 amino acids: CASSVEGARDQGWSYNEQFF. The CDR3 region has the DNA TGTGCCAGCAGCGTAGAGGGGGCCCGCGACCAGGGGTGGTCCTACAATGAGCAGTTCTTC.

The chain links TRBV19 to TRBJ2-1; tentatively, D is TRBD1 (5 bases). The ends were cut back, 3 bases at V and 0 bases at J, with 9 bases in the middle. CDR1 and CDR2 from the germline V gene are LNHDA and SQIVND (reference sequence). CDR3 size: 15 residues. The CDR3 DNA follows: TGTGCCAGTAGTATTAGGGGTAGCTCCTACAATGAGCAGTTCTTC. This encodes CASSIRGSSYNEQFF.

The chain uses TRBV7-2 and TRBJ2-1, with D maybe TRBD2 (6 bases). The CDR3 runs 15 residues. V was cut by 3 bases and J by 7 bases, with 16 bases left in between. Germline CDR1 SGHTA, CDR2 FQGNSA. This CDR3 reads CASSLGGSGKNEQFF. The CDR3 coding sequence is TGTGCCAGCAGCTTGGGGGGTTCTGGGAAAAATGAGCAGTTCTTC.

The rearrangement uses TRBV27 and TRBJ1-3; a weak D match, TRBD1 (5 bases). This CDR3 region has 15 residues. V lost 10 bases to trimming and J lost 4 bases, with 20 bases between them. Germline V CDR1 and CDR2: MNHEY, SMNVEV (reference sequence). CDR3 sequence: CATKPLGEAGNTIYF. The CDR3 DNA sequence: TGTGCCACGAAGCCATTGGGGGAGGCGGGAAACACCATATATTTT.

The genes are TRBV15 and TRBJ1-1; unclear D gene. The CDR3 covers 14 residues. The V and J ends lost 0 bases and 3 bases respectively, with 8 bases between them. Per germline, CDR1 LNHNV and CDR2 YYDKDF (reference sequence). The CDR3 nucleotides are TGTGCCACCAGCAGAGATTACGGGGACACTGAAGCTTTCTTT. As protein: CATSRDYGDTEAFF.

The genes are TRBV9 and TRBJ2-2, with TRBD1 matching over 7 bases. Losses at the gene ends were 0 bases for V and 1 base for J; bases not matched to a gene: 0. The CDR3 loop spans 15 amino acids. Germline V CDR1 and CDR2: SGDLS, YYNGEE. The CDR3 DNA is TGTGCCAGCAGCGTAGGGACAGGGAACACCGGGGAGCTGTTTTTT. Amino acid sequence: CASSVGTGNTGELFF.

This chain links TRBV4-1 with TRBJ1-2, with TRBD1 matching over 7 bases. CDR3 length: 14 residues. The V gene end was trimmed by 2 bases and the J gene end by 4 bases; junction bases not matched to a gene: 4. The germline gives CDR1 MGHRA, CDR2 YSYEKL. CDR3 in DNA: TGCGCCAGCAGCCAAACAGGGGATGTCTATGGCTACACCTTC. This codes for CASSQTGDVYGYTF.

The V and J genes are TRBV9 and TRBJ1-2; D ambiguous. CDR3 length: 11 amino acids. Per germline, CDR1 SGDLS and CDR2 YYNGEE. Trimming pared 8 bases from V and 8 bases from J, leaving 13 bases between. As DNA, the CDR3 is TGTGCCAGTAGGAAGGCGGAAGGCTACACCTTC. Translated: CASRKAEGYTF.